Described below is a single T cell receptor beta chain sequence and its context. Its antigen is unknown. The V gene end was trimmed by 2 bases and the J gene end by 0 bases; junction bases not matched to a gene: 7. The CDR3 loop spans 16 amino acids. Germline V gives CDR1 LGHDT, CDR2 YNNKEL (reference sequence). These data belong to a study of identical twins. Findings of the study overall: An excess of low generation probability was shown by twin-shared out-of-frame alpha sequences. Insertions were reduced in abundant cord blood beta clonotypes but not in memory repertoires. The conclusions drew on cross-sectional statistical analysis instead of tracking the same donors.

TCRdb redid the calling of the 5' RACE reads with MiXCR, one entry per CDR3 protein. The sample holds about 700,000 distinct CDR3 sequences, 8.6% seen once. These data were likewise used in another study, on yellow fever vaccine responses in identical twins. That work contributes: Reportedly, twins showed a vaccine T cell response that looked partly convergent and partly personalized.

The sequenced sample was PBMCs. This chain connects TRBV3-1 to TRBJ2-7; TRBD2 matches 7 bases. This sequence was found in a woman between 18 and 29 years old in good health. The CDR3 reads CASSQMAGDPSYEQYF. For the CDR3, the DNA is TGTGCCAGCAGCCAAATGGCGGGAGACCCCTCCTACGAGCAGTACTTC.